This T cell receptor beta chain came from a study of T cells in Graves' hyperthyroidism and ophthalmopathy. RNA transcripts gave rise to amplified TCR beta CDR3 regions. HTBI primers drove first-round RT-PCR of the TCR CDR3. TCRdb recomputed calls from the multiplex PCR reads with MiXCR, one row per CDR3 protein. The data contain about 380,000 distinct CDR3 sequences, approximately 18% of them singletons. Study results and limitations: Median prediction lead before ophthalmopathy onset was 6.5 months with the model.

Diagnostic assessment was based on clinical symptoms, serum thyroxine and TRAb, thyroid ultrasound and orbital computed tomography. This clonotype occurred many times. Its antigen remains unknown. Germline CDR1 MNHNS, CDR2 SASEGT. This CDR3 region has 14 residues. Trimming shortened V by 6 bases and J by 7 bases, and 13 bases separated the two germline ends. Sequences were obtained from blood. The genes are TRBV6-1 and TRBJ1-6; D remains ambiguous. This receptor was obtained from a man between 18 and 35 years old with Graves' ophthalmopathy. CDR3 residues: CASSNTMTNSPLHF. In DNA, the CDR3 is TGTGCCAGCAGCAACACAATGACGAATTCACCCCTCCACTTT.